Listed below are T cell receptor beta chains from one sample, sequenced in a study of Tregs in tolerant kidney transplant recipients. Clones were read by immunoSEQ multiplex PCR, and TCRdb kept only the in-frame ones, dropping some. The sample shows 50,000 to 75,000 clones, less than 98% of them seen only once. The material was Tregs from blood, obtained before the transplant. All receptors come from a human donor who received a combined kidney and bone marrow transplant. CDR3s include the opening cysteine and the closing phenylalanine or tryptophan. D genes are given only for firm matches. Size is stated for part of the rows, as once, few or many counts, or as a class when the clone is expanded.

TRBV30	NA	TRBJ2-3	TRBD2	TGTGCCTGGGGGTTAGGACTAGCGGGAGATGGGGCAGATACGCAGTATTTT	CAWGLGLAGDGADTQYF
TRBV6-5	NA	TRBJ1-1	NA	TGTGCCAGCAGTCGGTCTACTGAAGCTTTCTTT	CASSRSTEAFF
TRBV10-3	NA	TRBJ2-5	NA	TGTGCCATCAGTGAAGGGAGTCCTCACCAAGAGACCCAGTACTTC	CAISEGSPHQETQYF
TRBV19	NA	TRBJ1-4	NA	TGTGCCAGTCGCCGGGACATTTCAACTAATGAAAAACTGTTTTTT	CASRRDISTNEKLFF
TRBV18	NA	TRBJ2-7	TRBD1	TGTGCCAGCTCTCCAGGGGGCGCTGAGCAGTACTTC	CASSPGGAEQYF
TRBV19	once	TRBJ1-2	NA	TGTGCCAGTAGTATAGACGGACAGTCCTATGGCTACACCTTC	CASSIDGQSYGYTF
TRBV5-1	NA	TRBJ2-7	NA	TGCGCCAGCAGCTCCACTCGGGACACCCACGAGCAGTACTTC	CASSSTRDTHEQYF
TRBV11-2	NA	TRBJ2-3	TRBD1	TGTGCCAGCAGCCGCTGGGACAGGGGGAACACAGATACGCAGTATTTT	CASSRWDRGNTDTQYF
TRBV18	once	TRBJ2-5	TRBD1	TGTGCCAGCTCACAACAGGGGAGAGAGACCCAGTACTTC	CASSQQGRETQYF
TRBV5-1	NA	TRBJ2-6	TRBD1	TGCGCCAGCAGCCGAGACGGACAGGGGAACGGGGCCAACGTCCTGACTTTC	CASSRDGQGNGANVLTF
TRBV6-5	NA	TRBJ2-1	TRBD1	TGTGCCAGCAGCTCTTTGACAGGGGGCTTATATAGGTTGTTCTTC	CASSSLTGGLYRLFF
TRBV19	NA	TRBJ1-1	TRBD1	TGTGCCAGTAGTTTGGTGCTGACAGGGGGAAAAGCTTTCTTT	CASSLVLTGGKAFF
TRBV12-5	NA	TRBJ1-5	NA	TGTGCTAGTGGTTTGGTAGTTGTGGGGGGAAAGCCCCAGCATTTT	CASGLVVVGGKPQHF
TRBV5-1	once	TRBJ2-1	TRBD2	TGCGCCAGCAGGCTCCTAGCGGAGAACAATGAGCAGTTCTTC	CASRLLAENNEQFF
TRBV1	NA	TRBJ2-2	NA	TGCACCAGCAGCCAAGTATTTAGAAGCGCCGGGGAGCTGTTTTTT	CTSSQVFRSAGELFF
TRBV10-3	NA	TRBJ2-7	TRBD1	TGTGCCATCAGTGATAGGGGGCGGTACGAGCAGTACTTC	CAISDRGRYEQYF
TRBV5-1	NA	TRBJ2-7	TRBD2	TGCGCCAGCAGCTTGCCTAGCGGTAACGAGCAGTACTTC	CASSLPSGNEQYF
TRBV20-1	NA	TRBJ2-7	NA	TGCAGTGCTAGAGGGGCAAAGCAGTACTTC	CSARGAKQYF
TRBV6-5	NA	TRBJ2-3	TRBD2	TGTGCCAGCAGTTACCGCGGACTAGGGCGAGATACGCAGTATTTT	CASSYRGLGRDTQYF
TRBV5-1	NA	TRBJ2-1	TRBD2	TGCGCCAGCAGCCCCCGGACTAGCGGGAGAGACGAGCAGTTCTTC	CASSPRTSGRDEQFF
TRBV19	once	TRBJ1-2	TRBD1	TGTGCCAGTAGTAGGGGGGACAGGGGGAGATATGGCTACACCTTC	CASSRGDRGRYGYTF
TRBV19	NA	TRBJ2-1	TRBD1	TGTGCCAGTTCACCTCGACAGGGGGCAGGAGGAGACGAGCAGTTCTTC	CASSPRQGAGGDEQFF
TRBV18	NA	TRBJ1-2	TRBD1	TGTGCCAGCTCACCCCTGGACAGGCCCCAATATGGCTACACCTTC	CASSPLDRPQYGYTF
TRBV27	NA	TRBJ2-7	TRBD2	TGTGCCAGCAGTCAACCTCTAGCGGGGGGCTCCTACGAGCAGTACTTC	CASSQPLAGGSYEQYF
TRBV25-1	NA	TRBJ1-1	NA	TGTGCCAGCAGTGAATATTTCGGGCAGGGGAACACTGAAGCTTTCTTT	CASSEYFGQGNTEAFF
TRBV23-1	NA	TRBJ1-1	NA	TGCGCCAGCAGTCAATTTGGCAGGCCCAGGAACACTGAAGCTTTCTTT	CASSQFGRPRNTEAFF
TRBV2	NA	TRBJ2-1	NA	TGTGCCAGCAGTGAAGTCGCAGGTCCACTCTACAATGAGCAGTTCTTC	CASSEVAGPLYNEQFF
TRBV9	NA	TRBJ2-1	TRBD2	TGTGCCAGCAGCGTCTGGGGGGGCTCCTACAATGAGCAGTTCTTC	CASSVWGGSYNEQFF
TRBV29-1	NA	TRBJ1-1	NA	TGCAGCGTTGAAATTTCACAGGGTAGGAGAGTAGCTTTCTTT	CSVEISQGRRVAFF
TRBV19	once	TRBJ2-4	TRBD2	TGTGCCAGTAGTATACGGGGGGGGTGGGACATTCAGTACTTC	CASSIRGGWDIQYF
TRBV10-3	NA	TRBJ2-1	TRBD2	TGTGCCATCAGTGAGTCGGGACTAGCGCAGGATGGGCAGTTCTTC	CAISESGLAQDGQFF
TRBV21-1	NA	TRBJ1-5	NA	TGTGCCAGCAGCAAAGGTCTACAGGGGGCGAATCAGCCCCAGCATTTT	CASSKGLQGANQPQHF
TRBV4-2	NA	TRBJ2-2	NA	TGTGCCAGCAGCCAAGACGCAGGAAACACCGGGGAGCTGTTTTTT	CASSQDAGNTGELFF
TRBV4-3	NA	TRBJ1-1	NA	TGCGCCAGCAGCCAAGATTCAATCGGAGGCACTGAAGCTTTCTTT	CASSQDSIGGTEAFF
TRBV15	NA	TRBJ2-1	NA	TGTGCCACCAGCAGAGGGACTCCTTCCTACAATGAGCAGTTCTTC	CATSRGTPSYNEQFF
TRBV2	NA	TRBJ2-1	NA	TGTGCCAGCTCGAGGTCCTACAATGAGCAGTTCTTC	CASSRSYNEQFF
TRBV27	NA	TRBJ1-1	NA	TGTGCCAGCAGTTTCGACCGGAGAACTGAAGCTTTCTTT	CASSFDRRTEAFF
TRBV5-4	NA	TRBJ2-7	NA	TGTGCCAGCAGCTTGATGGCAGGCGTATACGAGCAGTACTTC	CASSLMAGVYEQYF
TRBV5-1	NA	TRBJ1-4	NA	TGCGCCAGCAGCTTTGGCCCGGGACACCAAAATGAAAAACTGTTTTTT	CASSFGPGHQNEKLFF
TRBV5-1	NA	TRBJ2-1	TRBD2	TGCGCCAGCAGCGAACCGGGACTACCCGATGAGCAGTTCTTC	CASSEPGLPDEQFF
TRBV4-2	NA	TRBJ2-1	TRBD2	TGTGCCAGCAGCCAAGTTAGCGGGAGGGCCGACAATGAGCAGTTCTTC	CASSQVSGRADNEQFF
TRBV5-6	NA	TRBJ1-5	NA	TGTGCCAGCAGCTTGGTGTCGGTTAGCAATCAGCCCCAGCATTTT	CASSLVSVSNQPQHF
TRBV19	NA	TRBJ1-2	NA	TGTGCCAGTAGTACAGGGGTTAACTATGGCTACACCTTC	CASSTGVNYGYTF